Below, 4 T cell receptor beta chains from the same sample are listed, as sequenced in a study of ipilimumab plus nivolumab after autologous stem cell transplantation. Method: immunoSEQ multiplex PCR; TCRdb's copy keeps in-frame clones and lacks some. The data show approximately 20,000 clones, over 65% seen once. Material: PBMCs, obtained in a trial of ipilimumab plus nivolumab as post-transplant consolidation. The receptors stem from a male donor with diffuse large B-cell lymphoma.

The chain employs TRBV6-1 and TRBJ1-1; perhaps TRBD1 as D (6 bases). CDR3 length equals 14 residues. Germline V lookup: CDR1 MNHNS, CDR2 SASEGT. V was shortened by 1 base and J by 1 base, with 7 bases between the two germline ends. In nucleotides, the CDR3 is TGTGCCAGCAGTGAAGGGACAGAGAACACTGAAGCTTTCTTT. This codes for CASSEGTENTEAFF.

J is TRBJ1-1 and V is TRBV6-9; 9 nucleotides match TRBD1. The CDR3 sequence is 17 residues long. From germline, CDR1 is MNHGY and CDR2 SVAAGI. J gave up 3 bases and V 4 bases, and 12 bases lay outside the gene matches. The CDR3 reads CASSFVDRGFIDTEAFF. The CDR3 DNA follows: TGTGCCAGCAGTTTTGTGGACAGGGGTTTTATCGACACTGAAGCTTTCTTT.

The chain employs TRBV4-2 and TRBJ1-3; D is ambiguous. Trimming pared 4 bases from V and 4 bases from J, leaving 14 bases between. The CDR3 is made up of 15 amino acids. Looked up from germline, CDR1 is LGHNA and CDR2 is YNFKEQ. The CDR3 DNA sequence: TGTGCCAGCAGCCCCGCCCTCACAACGGGAAACACCATATATTTT. This gives the protein CASSPALTTGNTIYF.

The count of this clone is one. The chain links TRBV7-2 to TRBJ2-2; D call uncertain. Per germline, CDR1 SGHTA and CDR2 FQGNSA. The CDR3 loop spans 13 amino acids. Trimming took off 5 bases at V and 10 bases at J, with 14 bases between the two ends. CDR3 coding DNA: TGTGCCAGCAGCCCCCGAGTACGCGAGGAGCTGTTTTTT. This gives the protein CASSPRVREELFF. Full variable domain (missing parts from reference TRBV7-2 and TRBJ2-2): GAGVSQSPSNKVTEKGKDVELRCDPISGHTALYWYRQSLGQGLEFLIYFQGNSAPDKSGLPSDRFSAERTGGSVSTLTIQRTQQEDSAVYLCASSPRVREELFFGEGSRLTVL.